The text below deals with one T cell receptor beta chain. What it recognizes is unknown. This specimen comes from a study of cytomegalovirus exposure and HLA in healthy donors. CDR3 size: 13 residues. V lost 1 base, J lost 3 bases, and 7 bases lay in between. CDR1 is SGHNT, CDR2 YENEEA, per germline. The PCR was carried out with 60 Vbeta primers and 13 Jbeta primers. Repertoires were generated with immunoSEQ multiplex PCR, while TCRdb's copy carries only in-frame clones and drops some. This sample yields some 40,000 clones, of which around 53% are seen a single time; around 6.5% belongs to the top ten. Study findings and constraints: Per published accounts, TCR beta sequences correctly predicted the HLA-A and HLA-B alleles of most subjects. Available immune exposure information was restricted to CMV serostatus only. Presence/absence analyses assumed roughly uniform sequencing depth across donors, which may not hold. A cluster of highly shared sequence variants was likely a sequencing artifact.

The sequence was collected from a woman aged 40-49 years in good health and CMV-seropositive. Sequenced input: PBMCs. The chain couples TRBV11-3 to TRBJ2-7; D uncertain. The CDR3 loop reads CASSLAVNYEQYF. The CDR3 DNA is TGTGCCAGCAGCTTAGCGGTTAACTACGAGCAGTACTTC.